A single sample gave rise to the 8 T cell receptor beta chains below, sequenced in a study of blood T cell repertoires in COVID-19. Some clones are missing from TCRdb's copy, which holds only in-frame ones; the method was immunoSEQ multiplex PCR. This sample has fewer than 90,000 clones, with about nine tenths found just once. The sample taken for sequencing was peripheral blood. The receptors were sampled from a male donor with acute or convalescent COVID-19.

The rearrangement uses TRBV5-1 and TRBJ1-1; a possible D gene is TRBD1 (6 bases). The CDR3 has 14 amino acids. Germline lookup yields CDR1 SGHRS and CDR2 YFSETQ. V lost 6 bases and J lost 6, with 18 bases in between. The CDR3 reads CASTWGRGLAEAFF. The CDR3, as DNA: TGCGCCAGCACCTGGGGCAGGGGCTTGGCTGAAGCTTTCTTT.

J is TRBJ2-1 and V is TRBV2; 7 bases match TRBD2. Germline V gene lookup returns CDR1 SNHLY and CDR2 FYNNEI. V lost 3 bases and J lost 3; bases outside the gene matches: 2. The CDR3 totals 14 residues. CDR3 residues: CASSEGLLYNEQFF. CDR3 nucleotide sequence: TGTGCCAGCAGTGAGGGACTACTCTACAATGAGCAGTTCTTC.

The chain is built from TRBV19 and TRBJ2-3, with D possibly TRBD1 on 6 matching bases. Trimming pared 5 bases from V and 0 bases from J, leaving 15 bases between. There are 16 residues in the CDR3. Germline lookup yields CDR1 LNHDA and CDR2 SQIVND (reference sequence). The CDR3, as DNA: TGTGCCAGTAGTTCGCGACAGGTAACTAGCACAGATACGCAGTATTTT. It specifies CASSSRQVTSTDTQYF. The entire variable domain, with the rest obtained from reference TRBV19 and TRBJ2-3, is as follows: DGGITQSPKYLFRKEGQNVTLSCEQNLNHDAMYWYRQDPGQGLRLIYYSQIVNDFQKGDIAEGYSVSREKKESFPLTVTSAQKNPTAFYLCASSSRQVTSTDTQYFGPGTRLTVL.

V and J are TRBV25-1 and TRBJ1-3, with 10 bases fitting TRBD1. The J segment lost 4 bases and the V segment lost 9 bases, leaving 3 bases of the junction unmatched. CDR3 size: 13 residues. Germline CDR1 and CDR2: MGHDK and SYGVNS. CDR3 bases: TGTGCCAGTCGGACAGGGGGAGGAAACACCATATATTTT. It codes for CASRTGGGNTIYF.

The chain has TRBV6-5 and TRBJ1-2; 8 positions match TRBD1. The CDR3 contains 13 residues. Trimming cost V 6 bases and J 8 bases; bases outside gene matches: 8. Per germline, CDR1 MNHEY and CDR2 SVGAGI. In DNA, the CDR3 is TGTGCCAGCAGAATACAGGGGGAGGGGGGCTACACCTTC. This codes for CASRIQGEGGYTF.

CDR3 sequence (DNA): TGTGCCAGTAGTAGGGCGGGGGGAAACACCGGGGAGCTGTTTTTT. Protein: CASSRAGGNTGELFF. The chain couples TRBV19 to TRBJ2-2, with TRBD2 identical over 8 bases. V lost 4 bases, J lost 2 bases, and 3 bases stayed unmatched. This CDR3 comprises 15 residues. Looked up from germline, CDR1 is LNHDA and CDR2 is SQIVND (reference sequence).

The CDR3 here is CASSQRQLASRNEQFF. The CDR3, as DNA: TGCGCCAGCAGTCAGCGCCAACTAGCGTCTAGGAATGAGCAGTTCTTC. The V gene is TRBV23-1, the J gene TRBJ2-1, with 7 bases matching TRBD2. TRBV23-1 is identified as an open reading frame with a role that is uncertain. Trimming took 3 bases from V and 7 from J; bases not matched to a gene: 12. CDR3 length: 16 residues.

The CDR3 coding sequence is TGTGCCAGCAGCCAAGGCCAGGGATTCTATGGCTACACCTTC. Its translation: CASSQGQGFYGYTF. The gene calls are TRBV3-1 (or the pseudogene TRBV3-2) and TRBJ1-2, with D possibly being TRBD1 (5 bases). Germline V CDR1 and CDR2: LGHDT, YNNKEL (reference sequence). V lost 1 base and J lost 4, with 10 bases in between. This CDR3 region has 14 residues.